This T cell receptor beta chain emerged from a study of blood T cell repertoires in COVID-19. This clone was seen once. Unmatched junction bases numbered 7, after V lost 1 base and J lost 7 bases. Germline V lookup: CDR1 SGHTA, CDR2 FQGTGA. This CDR3 has 16 amino acids. As originally analysed: Amplification with reference gene primers provided the estimates of nucleated cell counts. Sequencing used immunoSEQ multiplex PCR; TCRdb keeps in-frame clones, though not all of them. V and J calls and clone size are those listed in that table; D and trimming were worked out from the DNA. Among approximately 470,000 clones listed, approximately 85% were seen once.

This clonotype was obtained from a human donor in a cohort sampled during active COVID-19. Material for sequencing was peripheral blood. The chain has TRBV7-3 and TRBJ1-6; 7 bases map to TRBD1. CDR3 region: CASSLNGGGVNSPLHF. CDR3 DNA sequence: TGTGCCAGCAGCTTAAACGGAGGGGGCGTCAATTCACCCCTCCACTTT.